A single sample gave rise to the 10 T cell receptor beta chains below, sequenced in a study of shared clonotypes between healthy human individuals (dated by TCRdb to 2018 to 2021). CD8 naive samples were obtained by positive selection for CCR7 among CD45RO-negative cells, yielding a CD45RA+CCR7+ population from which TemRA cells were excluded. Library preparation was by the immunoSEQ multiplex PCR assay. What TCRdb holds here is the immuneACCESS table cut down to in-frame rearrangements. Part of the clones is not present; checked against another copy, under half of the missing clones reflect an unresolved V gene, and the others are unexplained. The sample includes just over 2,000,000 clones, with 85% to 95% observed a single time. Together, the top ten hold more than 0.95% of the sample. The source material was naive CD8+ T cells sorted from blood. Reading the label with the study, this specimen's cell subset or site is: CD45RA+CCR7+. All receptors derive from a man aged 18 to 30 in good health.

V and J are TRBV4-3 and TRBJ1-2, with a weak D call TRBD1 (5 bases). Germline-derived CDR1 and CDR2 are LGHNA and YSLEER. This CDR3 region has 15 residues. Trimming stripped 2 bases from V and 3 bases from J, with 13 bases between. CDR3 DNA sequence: TGCGCCAGCAGCCAACTCACTGACAGCTACTATGGCTACACCTTC. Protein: CASSQLTDSYYGYTF.

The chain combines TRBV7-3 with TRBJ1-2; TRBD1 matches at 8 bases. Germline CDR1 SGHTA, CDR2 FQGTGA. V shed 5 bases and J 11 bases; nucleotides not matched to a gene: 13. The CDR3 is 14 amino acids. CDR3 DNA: TGTGCCAGCAGCCCCCAAATGGGACAGGAAATATACACCTTC. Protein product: CASSPQMGQEIYTF. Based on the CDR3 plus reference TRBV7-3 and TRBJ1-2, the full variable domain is GAGVSQTPSNKVTEKGKYVELRCDPISGHTALYWYRQSLGQGPEFLIYFQGTGAADDSGLPNDRFFAVRPEGSVSTLKIQRTERGDSAVYLCASSPQMGQEIYTFGSGTRLTVV.

The CDR3 DNA reads TGTGCCAGCACCAAGACCTCACAGGGCACAGATACGCAGTATTTT. Translated, it gives CASTKTSQGTDTQYF. This rearrangement joins TRBV7-2 to TRBJ2-3, with D possibly being TRBD1 (5 bases). The CDR3 is 15 residues long. Trimming pared 7 bases from V and 1 base from J, leaving 15 bases between. CDR1 SGHTA and CDR2 FQGNSA come from the germline V gene.

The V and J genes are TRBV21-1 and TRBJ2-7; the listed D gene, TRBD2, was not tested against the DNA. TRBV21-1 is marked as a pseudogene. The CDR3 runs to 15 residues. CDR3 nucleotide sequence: TGTGCCAGCACCCAACCGCTGCCGAGCTCCTACGAGCAGTACTTC. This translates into CASTQPLPSSYEQYF.

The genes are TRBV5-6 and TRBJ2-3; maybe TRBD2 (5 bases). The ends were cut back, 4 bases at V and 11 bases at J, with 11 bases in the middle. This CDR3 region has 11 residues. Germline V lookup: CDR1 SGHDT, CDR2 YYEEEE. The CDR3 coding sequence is TGTGCCAGCAGCCGTGGACTTGTGCAGTATTTT. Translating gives CASSRGLVQYF. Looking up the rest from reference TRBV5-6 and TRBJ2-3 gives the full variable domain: DAGVTQSPTHLIKTRGQQVTLRCSPKSGHDTVSWYQQALGQGPQFIFQYYEEEERQRGNFPDRFSGHQFPNYSSELNVNALLLGDSALYLCASSRGLVQYFGPGTRLTVL.

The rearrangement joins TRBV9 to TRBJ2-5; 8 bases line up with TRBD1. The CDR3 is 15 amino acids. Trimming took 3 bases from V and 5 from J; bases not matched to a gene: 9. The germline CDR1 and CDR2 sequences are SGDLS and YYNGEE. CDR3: CASSATGGRMETQYF. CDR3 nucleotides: TGTGCCAGCAGCGCCACAGGGGGGCGGATGGAGACCCAGTACTTC.

The CDR3 nucleotides are TGTGCCAGCGACAGGGACGCAGATACGCAGTATTTT. Protein product: CASDRDADTQYF. This sequence joins TRBV5-6 and TRBJ2-3; TRBD1 aligns across 7 bases. The CDR3 consists of 12 residues. With V trimmed by 7 bases and J by 4 bases, 3 bases remained unmatched. Per the germline V gene, CDR1 is SGHDT and CDR2 is YYEEEE. Full variable domain (outside the CDR3, taken from reference TRBV5-6 and TRBJ2-3): DAGVTQSPTHLIKTRGQQVTLRCSPKSGHDTVSWYQQALGQGPQFIFQYYEEEERQRGNFPDRFSGHQFPNYSSELNVNALLLGDSALYLCASDRDADTQYFGPGTRLTVL.

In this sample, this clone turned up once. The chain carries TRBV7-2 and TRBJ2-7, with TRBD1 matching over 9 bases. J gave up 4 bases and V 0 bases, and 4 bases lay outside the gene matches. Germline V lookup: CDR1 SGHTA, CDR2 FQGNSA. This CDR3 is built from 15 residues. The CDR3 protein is CASSLAYRGLYEQYF. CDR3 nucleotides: TGTGCCAGCAGCTTAGCGTACAGGGGGCTGTACGAGCAGTACTTC.

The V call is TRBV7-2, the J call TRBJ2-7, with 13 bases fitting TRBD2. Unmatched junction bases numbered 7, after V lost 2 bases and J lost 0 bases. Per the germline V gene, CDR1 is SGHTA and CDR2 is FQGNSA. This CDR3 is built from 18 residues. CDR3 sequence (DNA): TGTGCCAGCAGCTTAATCGCGGGACTAGCGGGGAGCTCCTACGAGCAGTACTTC. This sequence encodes CASSLIAGLAGSSYEQYF.

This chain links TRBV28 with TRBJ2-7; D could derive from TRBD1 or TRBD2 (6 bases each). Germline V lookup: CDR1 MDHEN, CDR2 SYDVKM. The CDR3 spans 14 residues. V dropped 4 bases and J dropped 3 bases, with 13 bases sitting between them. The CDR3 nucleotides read TGTGCCAGCAGTTGGGGGGCTGAGCACTACGAGCAGTACTTC. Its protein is CASSWGAEHYEQYF.